The 26 T cell receptor beta chains given below trace back to one sample, sequenced in a study of tumor-infiltrating lymphocytes in localized non-small cell lung cancer listed by TCRdb under 2021. Library prep was done by the immunoSEQ multiplex PCR assay. TCRdb took over this immuneACCESS table, retaining in-frame rearrangements with V and J assigned. Such tables are incomplete; in checked studies, under half of the missing clones stem from an unresolved V gene, and the remainder is unexplained. For this sample there are more than 9,500 clones; around three fifths appear just once. 6% to 7.5% of the sample is taken by the ten largest. The sample comprised lung tumor tissue. Source of these receptors: a human donor with non-small cell lung cancer.

This clone came up a few times. The V gene is TRBV16, the J gene TRBJ2-2; D not resolved. CDR1 is KGHSY and CDR2 is FQNENV in the germline V gene. V dropped 1 base and J dropped 0 bases, with 3 bases sitting between them. The CDR3 has 14 amino acids. This chain's CDR3 is CASSQFANTGELFF. The CDR3 DNA follows: TGTGCCAGCAGCCAATTCGCGAACACCGGGGAGCTGTTTTTT.

The rearrangement links TRBV19 to TRBJ2-7, with TRBD1 as a possible D gene (5 bases). CDR1 and CDR2 from the germline V gene are LNHDA and SQIVND (reference sequence). Between the trimmed V and J ends, which lost 1 base and 4 bases, there was a span of 11 bases. The CDR3 runs 14 residues. CDR3 nucleotide sequence: TGTGCCAGTAGTATAGGCAGGGTTGGGTACGAGCAGTACTTC. This translates into CASSIGRVGYEQYF.

This clone was observed once. This sequence joins TRBV18 and TRBJ1-2; TRBD1 might be the D (5 bases). The CDR3 contains 14 residues. Germline CDR1 and CDR2: KGHSH and LQKENI. V lost 2 bases and J 5 bases, leaving 12 bases between the germline ends. The CDR3 sequence: CASSPNEGQYGYTF. The CDR3 DNA follows: TGTGCCAGCTCACCAAACGAGGGGCAATATGGCTACACCTTC. Combining the CDR3 with reference TRBV18 and TRBJ1-2 gives the whole variable domain NAGVMQNPRHLVRRRGQEARLRCSPMKGHSHVYWYRQLPEEGLKFMVYLQKENIIDESGMPKERFSAEFPKEGPSILRIQQVVRGDSAAYFCASSPNEGQYGYTFGSGTRLTVV.

The chain links TRBV27 to TRBJ1-2; 8 bases agree with TRBD1. In germline, CDR1 is MNHEY, CDR2 SMNVEV (reference sequence). The CDR3 has 13 amino acids. V lost 3 bases and J lost 4; bases outside the gene matches: 1. As DNA, the CDR3 is TGTGCCAGCAGTTTCAGGGGGCTCTATGGCTACACCTTC. It specifies CASSFRGLYGYTF.

The chain links TRBV5-1 to TRBJ2-1, with a possible D match to TRBD1 (5 bases). The CDR3 runs 13 residues. V was trimmed by 1 base and J by 7 bases, leaving 9 bases between them. Germline V gives CDR1 SGHRS, CDR2 YFSETQ. CDR3: CASSLQDTNEQFF. CDR3 DNA: TGCGCCAGCAGCTTGCAGGACACTAATGAGCAGTTCTTC.

The chain recombines TRBV5-6 with TRBJ2-2; 12 positions match TRBD2. Germline values: CDR1 SGHDT, CDR2 YYEEEE. CDR3 length equals 16 residues. Unmatched junction bases numbered 3, after V lost 5 bases and J lost 1 base. The CDR3 nucleotides are TGTGCCAGCAGGTTACTAGCGGGGGGGAACACCGGGGAGCTGTTTTTT. It codes for CASRLLAGGNTGELFF.

This chain connects TRBV5-4 to TRBJ2-7; D is possibly TRBD2 (6 bases). This CDR3 contains 14 residues. Trimming pared 4 bases from V and 5 bases from J, leaving 16 bases between. Germline-derived CDR1 and CDR2 are SGHNT and YYREEE (reference sequence). CDR3 sequence: CASSPRDSRDEQYF. For the CDR3, the DNA is TGTGCCAGCAGCCCGCGGGACTCCCGCGACGAGCAGTACTTC.

The rearrangement uses TRBV2 and TRBJ2-2; TRBD2 aligns across 7 bases. Germline V gene data show CDR1 as SNHLY and CDR2 as FYNNEI. V was clipped by 4 bases and J by 5 bases; unmatched bases: 4. This CDR3 has 14 amino acids. The CDR3 DNA reads as TGTGCCAGCAGTGGGCTAGCGGAAACCGGGGAGCTGTTTTTT. Its protein is CASSGLAETGELFF.

This chain connects TRBV5-6 to TRBJ2-3, with 8 bases matching TRBD1. The CDR3 runs 16 residues. CDR1 is SGHDT and CDR2 is YYEEEE in the germline V gene. J lost 2 bases, V lost 4 bases, and 9 bases had no gene match. Here the CDR3 reads CASSAPGQEPTDTQYF. In DNA, the CDR3 is TGTGCCAGCAGCGCCCCGGGACAGGAGCCCACAGATACGCAGTATTTT. The whole variable domain, remainder taken from reference TRBV5-6 and TRBJ2-3, is DAGVTQSPTHLIKTRGQQVTLRCSPKSGHDTVSWYQQALGQGPQFIFQYYEEEERQRGNFPDRFSGHQFPNYSSELNVNALLLGDSALYLCASSAPGQEPTDTQYFGPGTRLTVL.

The genes are TRBV6-1 and TRBJ2-1, with TRBD1 identical over 9 bases. Per the germline V gene, CDR1 is MNHNS and CDR2 is SASEGT. V gave up 5 bases and J gave up 8 bases; unmatched junction bases: 10. The CDR3 spans 15 residues. The CDR3 here is CASSPPGTGIDEQFF. The DNA for the CDR3 is TGTGCCAGCAGTCCGCCTGGGACAGGGATCGATGAGCAGTTCTTC.

The chain carries TRBV19 and TRBJ1-5, with D hard to call. The CDR3 is 16 amino acids. Germline V gene lookup returns CDR1 LNHDA and CDR2 SQIVND (reference sequence). The V gene lost 3 bases and the J gene lost 5 bases, with 17 bases spanning the gap. CDR3 sequence: CASSMSHMGTHQPQHF. The CDR3 DNA follows: TGTGCCAGTAGTATGTCACACATGGGCACCCATCAGCCCCAGCATTTT. Combining the CDR3 with reference TRBV19 and TRBJ1-5 gives the whole variable domain DGGITQSPKYLFRKEGQNVTLSCEQNLNHDAMYWYRQDPGQGLRLIYYSQIVNDFQKGDIAEGYSVSREKKESFPLTVTSAQKNPTAFYLCASSMSHMGTHQPQHFGDGTRLSIL.

The chain combines TRBV4-1 with TRBJ1-5, with D unresolved. Germline lookup yields CDR1 MGHRA and CDR2 YSYEKL. Trimming pared 0 bases from V and 0 bases from J, leaving 6 bases between. The CDR3 has 15 amino acids. The CDR3 DNA follows: TGCGCCAGCAGCCAAGAACACCTTAGCAATCAGCCCCAGCATTTT. Its translation: CASSQEHLSNQPQHF.

The chain couples TRBV7-9 to TRBJ1-3; D is ambiguous. V gave up 1 base and J gave up 0 bases, with 7 bases separating them. This CDR3 region has 15 residues. CDR1 and CDR2 from the germline V gene are SEHNR and FQNEAQ (reference sequence). The CDR3 DNA follows: TGTGCCAGCAGCTTAGACGCCCACTCTGGAAACACCATATATTTT. It yields the protein CASSLDAHSGNTIYF.

This clone came up a few times. The rearrangement links TRBV28 to TRBJ2-1, with 7 bases lining up with TRBD1. The CDR3 contains 13 residues. V dropped 5 bases and J dropped 6; count of bases not matched to a gene: 4. The germline V gene encodes CDR1 MDHEN and CDR2 SYDVKM. The CDR3 DNA sequence: TGTGCCAGCAGTCCCCGGACAGGCAATGAGCAGTTCTTC. Translating it yields CASSPRTGNEQFF.

V and J are TRBV16 and TRBJ1-1; no firm D call. The CDR3 has 15 amino acids. Looked up from germline, CDR1 is KGHSY and CDR2 is FQNENV. V lost 1 base to trimming and J lost 1 base, with 10 bases between them. The CDR3 nucleotides are TGTGCCAGCAGCCAATATGTATCCCCGAACACTGAAGCTTTCTTT. Translating it yields CASSQYVSPNTEAFF.

The rearrangement uses TRBV5-1 and TRBJ2-1; 10 bases are a match to TRBD2. Germline loops: CDR1 SGHRS, CDR2 YFSETQ. The CDR3 has 16 amino acids. The trim removed 0 bases at V and 6 bases at J, leaving 6 bases unmatched. This chain's CDR3 is CASSLGVAGGLNEQFF. In nucleotides, the CDR3 is TGCGCCAGCAGCTTGGGTGTAGCGGGGGGCCTCAATGAGCAGTTCTTC.

In this sample, this clone turned up a few times. V is TRBV4-2 and J is TRBJ2-1; 13 nucleotides agree with TRBD2. V dropped 4 bases and J dropped 7; count of bases not matched to a gene: 1. The CDR3 is made up of 14 amino acids. CDR1 is LGHNA and CDR2 is YNFKEQ in the germline V gene. CDR3 nucleotide sequence: TGTGCCAGCAGCCCGGGACTAGCGGGGAATGAGCAGTTCTTC. This encodes CASSPGLAGNEQFF.

The chain couples TRBV11-2 to TRBJ2-5; TRBD2 is a possible D gene (5 bases). Trimming removed 8 bases from V and 5 bases from J, with 9 bases in between. CDR1 is SGHAT and CDR2 is FQNNGV in the germline V gene. The CDR3 spans 11 residues. CDR3 DNA sequence: TGTGCCAGCGGGTCGGGGGAGACCCAGTACTTC. Protein sequence: CASGSGETQYF.

J is TRBJ2-5 and V is TRBV7-6, with TRBD1 identical over 8 bases. This CDR3 has 13 residues. The ends lost 6 bases at V and 6 bases at J; junction bases unmatched: 6. Per germline, CDR1 SGHVS and CDR2 FNYEAQ. CDR3 sequence reads: CASSPGGRKTQYF. The DNA of the CDR3 is TGTGCCAGCAGTCCAGGGGGCCGAAAGACCCAGTACTTC.

V is TRBV7-6 and J is TRBJ1-1; D possibly corresponds to TRBD1 (6 bases). Trimming took off 1 base at V and 1 base at J, with 7 bases between the two ends. Germline lookup yields CDR1 SGHVS and CDR2 FNYEAQ. The CDR3 is 14 residues long. The CDR3 sequence is CASSLGGRNTEAFF. CDR3 nucleotides: TGTGCCAGCAGCTTAGGGGGGCGGAACACTGAAGCTTTCTTT.

The chain employs TRBV29-1 and TRBJ2-5, with no clear D. Germline V gives CDR1 SQVTM, CDR2 ANQGSEA. CDR3 length: 13 amino acids. The V end lost 4 bases, the J end lost 1 base, and 10 bases lay between the germline ends. The CDR3 spells CSVASFRQETQYF. The CDR3 DNA sequence: TGCAGCGTTGCTAGTTTCCGCCAAGAGACCCAGTACTTC.

This sequence joins TRBV25-1 and TRBJ2-5; D is ambiguous. The CDR3 runs 13 residues. Germline CDR1 reads MGHDK; CDR2 reads SYGVNS. V gave up 3 bases and J gave up 4 bases, with 9 bases separating them. The DNA for the CDR3 is TGTGCCAGCAGTGATGTGGCGAGAGAGACCCAGTACTTC. Protein sequence: CASSDVARETQYF.

For the CDR3, the DNA is TGTGCCAGCAGGGGACAGGGTATGAACACTGAAGCTTTCTTT. Its translation is CASRGQGMNTEAFF. J is TRBJ1-1 and V is TRBV2, with 9 bases identical to TRBD1. CDR3 size: 14 residues. The V gene end was trimmed by 6 bases and the J gene end by 0 bases; junction bases not matched to a gene: 2. Germline assignment: CDR1 SNHLY and CDR2 FYNNEI.

This clone was counted between two and nine times. The rearrangement joins TRBV6-1 to TRBJ1-1; D uncertain. The V end was cut by 3 bases, the J end by 0 bases, with 8 bases between. CDR1 MNHNS and CDR2 SASEGT come from the germline V gene. The CDR3 runs to 14 residues. CDR3 protein: CASSEGFVNTEAFF. CDR3 sequence (DNA): TGTGCCAGCAGTGAGGGTTTTGTGAACACTGAAGCTTTCTTT.

This sequence joins TRBV27 and TRBJ2-6, with 8 nucleotides matching TRBD1. The CDR3 sequence is 18 residues long. Germline values: CDR1 MNHEY, CDR2 SMNVEV (reference sequence). Trimming cost V 5 bases and J 0 bases; bases outside gene matches: 9. CDR3 loop: CASSASGTGSSGANVLTF. The CDR3, as DNA: TGTGCCAGCAGTGCATCCGGGACAGGCAGCTCTGGGGCCAACGTCCTGACTTTC.

This clone was detected only a few times. Here the CDR3 reads CASSGDRGNTEAFF. The CDR3, as DNA: TGCGCCAGCAGCGGGGACAGGGGGAACACTGAAGCTTTCTTT. V and J are TRBV10-1 and TRBJ1-1; 10 bases align to TRBD1. Losses at the gene ends were 6 bases for V and 1 base for J; bases not matched to a gene: 2. CDR1 and CDR2 (germline): WNHNN, SYGVQD (reference sequence). The CDR3 length is 14 residues.